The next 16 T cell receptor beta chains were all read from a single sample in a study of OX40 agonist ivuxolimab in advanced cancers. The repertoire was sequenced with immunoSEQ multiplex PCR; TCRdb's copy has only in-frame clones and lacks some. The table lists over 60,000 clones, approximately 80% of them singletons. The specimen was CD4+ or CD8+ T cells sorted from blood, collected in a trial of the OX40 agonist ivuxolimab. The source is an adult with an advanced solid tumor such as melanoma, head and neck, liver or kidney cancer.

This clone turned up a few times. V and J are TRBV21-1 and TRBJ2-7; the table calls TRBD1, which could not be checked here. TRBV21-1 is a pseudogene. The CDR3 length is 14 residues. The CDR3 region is CASSITGGRYEQYF. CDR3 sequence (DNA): TGTGCCAGCAGCATAACAGGGGGTAGGTACGAGCAGTACTTC.

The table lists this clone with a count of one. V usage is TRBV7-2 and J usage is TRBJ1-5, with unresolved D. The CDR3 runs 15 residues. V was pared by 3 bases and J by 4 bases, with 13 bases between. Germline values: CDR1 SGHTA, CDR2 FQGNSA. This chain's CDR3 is CASSFISGPNQPQHF. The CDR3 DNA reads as TGTGCCAGCAGCTTCATAAGTGGACCAAATCAGCCCCAGCATTTT. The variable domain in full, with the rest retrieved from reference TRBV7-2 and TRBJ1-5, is GAGVSQSPSNKVTEKGKDVELRCDPISGHTALYWYRQSLGQGLEFLIYFQGNSAPDKSGLPSDRFSAERTGGSVSTLTIQRTQQEDSAVYLCASSFISGPNQPQHFGDGTRLSIL.

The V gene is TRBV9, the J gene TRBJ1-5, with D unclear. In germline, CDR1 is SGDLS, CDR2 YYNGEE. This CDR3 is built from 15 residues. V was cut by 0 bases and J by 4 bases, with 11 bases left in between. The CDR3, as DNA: TGTGCCAGCAGCGTAGCTACCAGTATGAATCAGCCCCAGCATTTT. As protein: CASSVATSMNQPQHF.

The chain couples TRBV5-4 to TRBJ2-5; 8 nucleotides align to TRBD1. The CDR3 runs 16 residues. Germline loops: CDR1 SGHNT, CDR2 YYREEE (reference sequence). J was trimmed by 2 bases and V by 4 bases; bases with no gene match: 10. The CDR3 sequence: CASSAPGGVGQETQYF. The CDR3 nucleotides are TGTGCCAGCAGCGCTCCAGGGGGCGTTGGACAAGAGACCCAGTACTTC.

The CDR3 region is CASSEFGGVNTIYF. The DNA of the CDR3 is TGTGCCAGCAGTGAATTCGGCGGGGTGAACACCATATATTTT. The chain employs TRBV6-1 and TRBJ1-3; D is uncertain. CDR1 is MNHNS and CDR2 is SASEGT in the germline V gene. The CDR3 covers 14 residues. The V end lost 2 bases, the J end lost 7 bases, and 12 bases lay between the germline ends.

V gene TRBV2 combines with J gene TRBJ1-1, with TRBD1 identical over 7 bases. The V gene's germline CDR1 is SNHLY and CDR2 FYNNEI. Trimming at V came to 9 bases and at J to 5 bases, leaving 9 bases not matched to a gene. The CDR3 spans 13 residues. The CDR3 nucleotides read TGTGCCAGGGGAGGGACAGATAAGACTGAAGCTTTCTTT. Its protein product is CARGGTDKTEAFF.

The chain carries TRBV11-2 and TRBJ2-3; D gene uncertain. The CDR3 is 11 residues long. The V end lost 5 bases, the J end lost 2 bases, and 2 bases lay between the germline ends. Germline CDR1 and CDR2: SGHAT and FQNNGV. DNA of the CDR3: TGTGCCAGCAGCGTCACAGATACGCAGTATTTT. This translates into CASSVTDTQYF.

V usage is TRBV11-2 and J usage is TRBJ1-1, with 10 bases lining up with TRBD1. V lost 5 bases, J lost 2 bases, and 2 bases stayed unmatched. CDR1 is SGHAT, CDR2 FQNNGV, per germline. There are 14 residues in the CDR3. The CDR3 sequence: CASSGDRGNTEAFF. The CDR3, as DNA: TGTGCCAGCAGCGGGGACAGGGGAAACACTGAAGCTTTCTTT.

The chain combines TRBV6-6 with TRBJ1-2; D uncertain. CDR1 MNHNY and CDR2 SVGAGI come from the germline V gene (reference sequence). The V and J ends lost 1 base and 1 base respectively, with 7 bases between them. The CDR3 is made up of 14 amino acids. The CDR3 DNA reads TGTGCCAGCAGTTACTATAGGGATAACTATGGCTACACCTTC. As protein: CASSYYRDNYGYTF.

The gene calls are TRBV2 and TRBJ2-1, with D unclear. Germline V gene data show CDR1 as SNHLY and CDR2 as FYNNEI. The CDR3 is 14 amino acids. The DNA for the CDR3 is TGTGTTGGGCCTATTGGGAAGTCCTACAATGAGCAGTTCTTC. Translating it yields CVGPIGKSYNEQFF.

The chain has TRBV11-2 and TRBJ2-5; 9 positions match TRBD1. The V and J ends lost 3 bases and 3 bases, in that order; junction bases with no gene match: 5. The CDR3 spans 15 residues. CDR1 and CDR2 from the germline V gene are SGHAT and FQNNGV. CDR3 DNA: TGTGCCAGCAGCTTCAACAGGGGGCGCGAAGAGACCCAGTACTTC. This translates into CASSFNRGREETQYF.

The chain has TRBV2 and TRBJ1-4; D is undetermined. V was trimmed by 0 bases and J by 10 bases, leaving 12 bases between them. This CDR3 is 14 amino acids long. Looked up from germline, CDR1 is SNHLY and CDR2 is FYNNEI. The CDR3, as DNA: TGTGCCAGCAGTGAAGCGCACAGTTCCGTAAAACTGTTTTTT. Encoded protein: CASSEAHSSVKLFF.

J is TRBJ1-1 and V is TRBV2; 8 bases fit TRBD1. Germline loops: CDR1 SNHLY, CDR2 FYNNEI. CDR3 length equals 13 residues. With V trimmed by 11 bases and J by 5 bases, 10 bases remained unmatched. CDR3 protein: CACYRGRETEAFF. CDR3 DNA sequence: TGTGCCTGCTACAGGGGGAGGGAAACTGAAGCTTTCTTT.

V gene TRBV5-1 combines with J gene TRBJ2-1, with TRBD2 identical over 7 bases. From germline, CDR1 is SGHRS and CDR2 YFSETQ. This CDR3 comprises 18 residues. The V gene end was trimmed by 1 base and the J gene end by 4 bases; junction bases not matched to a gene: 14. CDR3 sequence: CASSLLQLAGESYNEQFF. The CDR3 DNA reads TGCGCCAGCAGCTTGCTGCAGCTGGCGGGAGAGTCGTACAATGAGCAGTTCTTC.

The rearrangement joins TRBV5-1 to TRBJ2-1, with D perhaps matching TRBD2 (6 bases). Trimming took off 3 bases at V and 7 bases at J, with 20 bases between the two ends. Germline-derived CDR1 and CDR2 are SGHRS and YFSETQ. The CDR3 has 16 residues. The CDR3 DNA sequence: TGCGCCAGCAGCTCGGAAACTAGCCGGGGGATTAATGAGCAGTTCTTC. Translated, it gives CASSSETSRGINEQFF.

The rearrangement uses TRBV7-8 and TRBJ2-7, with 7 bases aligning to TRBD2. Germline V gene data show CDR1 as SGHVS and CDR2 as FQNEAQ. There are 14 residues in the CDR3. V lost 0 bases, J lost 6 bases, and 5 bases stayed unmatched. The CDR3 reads CASSLAAGVVEQYF. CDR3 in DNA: TGTGCCAGCAGCTTAGCCGCGGGAGTGGTCGAGCAGTACTTC.